The 20 T cell receptor beta chains presented below share a single source sample, sequenced in a study of T cell changes during pregnancy in multiple sclerosis. Here immunoSEQ multiplex PCR was the method, and the copy in TCRdb shows in-frame clones only, minus some. The sample records 30,000 to 40,000 clones, 90% being singletons. Sequences were derived from CD4+ T cells from peripheral blood mononuclear cells, sampled in the second trimester of pregnancy. The receptors here all came from a female donor with multiple sclerosis, enrolled in a pregnancy study.

In the case of this clone: One end of the junction is discordant with germline, which a read error may explain. This chain links TRBV7-7 with TRBJ1-1, with a tentative D call TRBD1 (5 bases). CDR1 and CDR2 from the germline V gene are SSHAT and FNYEAQ (reference sequence). This CDR3 spans 13 amino acids. In nucleotides, the CDR3 is TGTGCTAGCAGCTTAGCGGCAGGGACTGAAGCTTTCTTT. Translation: CASSLAAGTEAFF.

The sample holds one count of this clone. V is TRBV29-1 and J is TRBJ2-1; 7 nucleotides agree with TRBD1. V lost 0 bases, J lost 4 bases, and 9 bases stayed unmatched. The CDR3 spans 16 residues. Germline-derived CDR1 and CDR2 are SQVTM and ANQGSEA. The CDR3 spells CSVEDLGQLLYNEQFF. CDR3 in DNA: TGCAGCGTTGAAGACTTGGGACAGCTCCTATACAATGAGCAGTTCTTC.

The gene calls are TRBV28 and TRBJ1-1; tentatively, D is TRBD1 (6 bases). The CDR3 length is 17 residues. V was trimmed by 3 bases and J by 1 base, leaving 18 bases between them. Germline V CDR1 and CDR2: MDHEN, SYDVKM. The CDR3 sequence is CASSFWGRRGGNTEAFF. CDR3 nucleotide sequence: TGTGCCAGCAGTTTTTGGGGCCGAAGGGGGGGGAACACTGAAGCTTTCTTT.

The table lists this clone with a few counts. The chain has TRBV6-6 and TRBJ2-7; 8 bases align to TRBD1. The germline CDR1 and CDR2 sequences are MNHNY and SVGAGI (reference sequence). Unmatched junction bases numbered 12, after V lost 6 bases and J lost 2 bases. The CDR3 is 16 residues long. CDR3 bases: TGTGCCAGCAGCCCACCAGGACAGGGCCGGACCTACGAGCAGTACTTC. Its translation: CASSPPGQGRTYEQYF.

The chain couples TRBV6-6 to TRBJ2-7; D is unresolved. Germline V gene data show CDR1 as MNHNY and CDR2 as SVGAGI (reference sequence). V shed 3 bases and J shed 3 bases, with 12 bases lying between them. CDR3 length: 14 residues. This CDR3 reads CASSYIRSDYEQYF. The DNA of the CDR3 is TGTGCCAGCAGTTATATCAGATCCGACTACGAGCAGTACTTC.

This sequence joins TRBV6-5 and TRBJ2-5; 7 positions match TRBD2. J was trimmed by 2 bases and V by 3 bases; bases with no gene match: 9. CDR3 length: 16 amino acids. Germline V gene lookup returns CDR1 MNHEY and CDR2 SVGAGI. The chain's CDR3 is CASSYSASGGQETQYF. CDR3 DNA: TGTGCCAGCAGTTATTCGGCTAGCGGAGGGCAAGAGACCCAGTACTTC.

The chain joins TRBV28 to TRBJ2-1; TRBD2 agrees at 14 bases. The CDR3 sequence is 15 residues long. V shed 4 bases and J 9 bases; nucleotides not matched to a gene: 5. The V gene's germline CDR1 is MDHEN and CDR2 SYDVKM. The CDR3, as DNA: TGTGCCAGCAGTTACTCCGGGACTAGCGGGAGTGAGCAGTTCTTC. Its protein product is CASSYSGTSGSEQFF.

CDR3 nucleotide sequence: TGTGCCAGCAGCTCCCGGGTCGATGAGCAGTTCTTC. It translates to CASSSRVDEQFF. J is TRBJ2-1 and V is TRBV7-3; D is undetermined. Trimming took 4 bases from V and 8 from J, leaving 9 bases between them. The CDR3 totals 12 residues. The V gene's germline CDR1 is SGHTA and CDR2 FQGTGA. The full variable domain, with the rest looked up from reference TRBV7-3 and TRBJ2-1, is GAGVSQTPSNKVTEKGKYVELRCDPISGHTALYWYRQSLGQGPEFLIYFQGTGAADDSGLPNDRFFAVRPEGSVSTLKIQRTERGDSAVYLCASSSRVDEQFFGPGTRLTVL.

The chain has TRBV29-1 and TRBJ2-7, with TRBD2 identical over 8 bases. Looked up from germline, CDR1 is SQVTM and CDR2 is ANQGSEA. CDR3 length: 16 amino acids. After removal of 1 base from V and 4 bases from J, the junction contained 12 bases not matched to a gene. This CDR3 is CSVEGGRAGERYEQYF. The CDR3 DNA reads as TGCAGCGTTGAAGGGGGGAGAGCGGGAGAGAGATACGAGCAGTACTTC.

V usage is TRBV29-1 and J usage is TRBJ2-3, with 11 bases aligning to TRBD2. CDR1 and CDR2 from the germline V gene are SQVTM and ANQGSEA. The CDR3 runs to 14 residues. With V trimmed by 7 bases and J by 4 bases, 7 bases remained unmatched. CDR3 coding DNA: TGCAGCGGAACGGGACTAGCGGTCGCAGATACGCAGTATTTT. This translates into CSGTGLAVADTQYF.

This rearrangement joins TRBV7-8 to TRBJ2-5, with 11 positions matching TRBD2. CDR1 SGHVS and CDR2 FQNEAQ come from the germline V gene. The CDR3 consists of 18 residues. The V gene end was trimmed by 6 bases and the J gene end by 1 base; junction bases not matched to a gene: 13. CDR3 loop: CASSFRTGTSGLQETQYF. The CDR3 DNA sequence: TGTGCCAGCAGTTTTCGAACCGGGACTAGCGGCCTCCAAGAGACCCAGTACTTC.

This chain joins TRBV5-6 and TRBJ1-1; D ambiguous. CDR3 length: 15 residues. The ends were cut back, 2 bases at V and 1 base at J, with 12 bases in the middle. The V gene's germline CDR1 is SGHDT and CDR2 YYEEEE. Here the CDR3 DNA reads TGTGCCAGCAGCTTTGTAGAAACCAAGAACACTGAAGCTTTCTTT. Its protein product is CASSFVETKNTEAFF.

V usage is TRBV5-1 and J usage is TRBJ2-2, with 10 bases that match TRBD1. CDR3 length equals 14 residues. Germline V gives CDR1 SGHRS, CDR2 YFSETQ. V was clipped by 3 bases and J by 4 bases; unmatched bases: 0. CDR3 in amino acids: CASSWTGGTGELFF. CDR3 nucleotides: TGCGCCAGCAGCTGGACAGGGGGCACCGGGGAGCTGTTTTTT.

This chain uses TRBV28 with TRBJ1-4; 7 bases agree with TRBD1. V was clipped by 7 bases and J by 8 bases; unmatched bases: 16. Germline CDR1 is MDHEN and CDR2 is SYDVKM. This CDR3 has 16 amino acids. The CDR3 DNA reads TGTGCCAGCACCCCAAGCTTAGGGGGCGGGGAGGAAAAACTGTTTTTT. Protein sequence: CASTPSLGGGEEKLFF.

Of note for this clone: Other DNA sequences in this sample translate to the same CDR3. The chain has TRBV5-1 and TRBJ2-1; 11 bases match TRBD2. The CDR3 sequence is 16 residues long. Trimming cost V 1 base and J 0 bases; bases outside gene matches: 0. From germline, CDR1 is SGHRS and CDR2 YFSETQ. In DNA form, the CDR3 reads TGCGCCAGCAGCTTGACTAGCGGGAGCTCCTACAATGAGCAGTTCTTC. It specifies CASSLTSGSSYNEQFF.

This clone was detected only a few times. This chain uses TRBV2 with TRBJ1-2; TRBD1 agrees at 8 bases. The trim removed 5 bases at V and 4 bases at J, leaving 9 bases unmatched. The CDR3 extends over 15 amino acids. CDR1 and CDR2 from the germline V gene are SNHLY and FYNNEI. The CDR3 reads CASSPQGVTLYGYTF. As DNA, the CDR3 is TGTGCCAGCAGTCCACAGGGGGTGACACTCTATGGCTACACCTTC.

The chain is built from TRBV7-2 and TRBJ2-7; D unclear. Trimming cost V 2 bases and J 6 bases, with 8 bases left between them. This CDR3 spans 12 amino acids. Germline CDR1 and CDR2: SGHTA and FQGNSA. The CDR3 bases are TGTGCCAGCAGCTTATTCGGAGCCGAGCAGTACTTC. Protein: CASSLFGAEQYF.

The chain has TRBV7-9 and TRBJ1-3; D may be TRBD1 (6 bases). CDR1 is SEHNR, CDR2 FQNEAQ, per germline (reference sequence). The CDR3 is 16 residues long. Trimming took off 2 bases at V and 4 bases at J, with 15 bases between the two ends. The CDR3 reads CASSLPGTPEGNTIYF. As DNA, the CDR3 is TGTGCCAGCAGCTTACCCGGGACACCAGAAGGAAACACCATATATTTT. Variable domain in full (rest from reference TRBV7-9 and TRBJ1-3): DTGVSQNPRHKITKRGQNVTFRCDPISEHNRLYWYRQTLGQGPEFLTYFQNEAQLEKSRLLSDRFSAERPKGSFSTLEIQRTEQGDSAMYLCASSLPGTPEGNTIYFGEGSWLTVV.

This clone was seen a few times. The rearrangement links TRBV28 to TRBJ1-2; 7 nucleotides align to TRBD1. V lost 7 bases and J lost 2; bases outside the gene matches: 10. There are 15 residues in the CDR3. Germline assignment: CDR1 MDHEN and CDR2 SYDVKM. CDR3 nucleotide sequence: TGTGCCAGCACCCCTTTCGACAGGGAGAACTATGGCTACACCTTC. This translates into CASTPFDRENYGYTF.

The chain is built from TRBV14 and TRBJ2-7; D is ambiguous. V was clipped by 4 bases and J by 3 bases, with 4 bases between them. The CDR3 runs 11 residues. Germline CDR1 and CDR2: SGHDN and FVKESK. CDR3 amino acids: CASSRDYEQYF. In DNA, the CDR3 is TGTGCCAGCAGCCGCGACTACGAGCAGTACTTC.